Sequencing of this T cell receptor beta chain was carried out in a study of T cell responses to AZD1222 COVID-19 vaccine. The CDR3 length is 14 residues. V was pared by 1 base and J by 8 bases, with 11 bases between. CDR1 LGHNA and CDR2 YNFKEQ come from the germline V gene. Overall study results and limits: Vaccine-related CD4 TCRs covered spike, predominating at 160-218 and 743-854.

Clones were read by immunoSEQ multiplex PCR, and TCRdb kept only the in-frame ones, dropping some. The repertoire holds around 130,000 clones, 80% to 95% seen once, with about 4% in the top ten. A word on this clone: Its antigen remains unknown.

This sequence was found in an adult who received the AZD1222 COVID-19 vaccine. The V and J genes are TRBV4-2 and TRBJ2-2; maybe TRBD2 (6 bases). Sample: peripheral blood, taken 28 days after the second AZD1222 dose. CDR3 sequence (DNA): TGTGCCAGCAGCCAAGCGGGACTCGAGGGGGAGCTGTTTTTT. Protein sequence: CASSQAGLEGELFF.